These 3 T cell receptor beta chains share one sample of origin, sequenced in a study of cytomegalovirus exposure and HLA in healthy donors (dated by TCRdb to the late 2010s). Preparation of the library involved the immunoSEQ multiplex PCR assay. The multiplex PCR relied on a mix of 60 forward primers for TCR Vbeta segments and 13 reverse primers for TCR Jbeta segments. This is the immuneACCESS table as TCRdb keeps it, with only in-frame sequences that have V and J called. A part of the clones is gone; compared with another copy, unresolved V genes explain less than half, and the rest is unexplained. The sample table shows about 91,000 clones, and 55% to 65% are seen once. Around 2.5% of the sample is held by the ten biggest clonotypes. The sequencing sample was made of PBMCs. The receptors originated from a human donor in good health.

V usage is TRBV5-1 and J usage is TRBJ1-2, with 8 positions matching TRBD1. Looked up from germline, CDR1 is SGHRS and CDR2 is YFSETQ. The CDR3 sequence is 15 residues long. The V segment lost 4 bases and the J segment 3 bases; nucleotides outside the gene matches: 8. CDR3 loop: CASSHTGGQDYGYTF. In nucleotides, the CDR3 is TGCGCCAGCAGCCATACAGGGGGGCAAGACTATGGCTACACCTTC.

Concerning this clone: The germline gene is not matched at one end of the junction; a read error may be the cause. The rearrangement uses TRBV6-6 and TRBJ2-5; a weak D match, TRBD2 (6 bases). The CDR3 loop spans 12 amino acids. CDR1 is MNHNY, CDR2 SVGAGI, per germline (reference sequence). CDR3 DNA sequence: TGTGCCAGCAGTACTTTCCGGGGGACCCAATACTTC. Protein product: CASSTFRGTQYF.

This clone was detected only once. V is TRBV7-8 and J is TRBJ1-1; D is ambiguous. Deletions cut 6 bases from V and 2 bases from J, with 10 bases between. The germline CDR1 and CDR2 sequences are SGHVS and FQNEAQ. The CDR3 runs 13 residues. The CDR3 DNA follows: TGTGCCAGCAGTCAGGATTCTAACACTGAAGCTTTCTTT. Its translation is CASSQDSNTEAFF.